Sequencing of this T cell receptor beta chain was carried out in a study of T cells in Graves' hyperthyroidism and ophthalmopathy (dated by TCRdb to about 2019). Concerning the study at large: Peripheral blood samples were taken at the time of initial diagnosis, prior to any treatment. To identify TCR V-J signatures that set the groups apart, the researchers used a discovery cohort of more than 95 patients, made up of 43 with Graves' ophthalmopathy and some 60 with stable Graves' hyperthyroidism. Prospective prediction of ophthalmopathy was tested in an independent validation cohort of 18 to 20 hyperthyroidism patients and 15 to 17 patients who later progressed to ophthalmopathy. The roughly 91 discovery patients were randomly divided into training and test sets at a 7:3 ratio. The study also compared thyroid tissue and blood T-cell repertoires from more than 5 Graves' hyperthyroidism patients. Once sampling was done, hyperthyroidism patients were given methimazole at a starting dose of 30 mg daily, whereas ophthalmopathy patients were given high-dose intravenous methylprednisolone. The paper reports TCR Vbeta CDR3 sequencing of about 140 peripheral blood samples: under 45 ophthalmopathy, around 80 hyperthyroidism and approximately 17 progressor patients.

On this clonotype: This clone's antigen is unknown. Nothing much larger sits one base from this clone, and base qualities are not available.

Moderately to severely active disease, a Clinical Activity Score of at least 3, a NOSPECS grade of at least 4, and a duration under 3 months were present in ophthalmopathy patients. Exclusion was applied to patients with uncontrolled infections, other autoimmune diseases, pregnancy or lactation. Clinical symptoms, serum thyroxine and TRAb, thyroid ultrasound, and orbital computed tomography formed the basis for the diagnoses. PBMCs were separated from 7.5 to 10 ml of fresh peripheral blood using Ficoll-Paque density gradient centrifugation. Total RNA was extracted using Trizol reagent, and RNA quality was assessed on an Agilent 2100 Bioanalyzer. CDR1 and CDR2, per the germline V gene, are LGHNT and FRNRAP. Trimming at the junction amounts to 6 bases on V and 8 bases on J, and the germline ends lie 25 bases apart. From the cysteine through the phenylalanine, the CDR3 covers 16 amino acids. The only DNA kept is the CDR3, 48 bases in frame from the first base.

The TCR beta CDR3 regions were amplified from RNA transcripts. The TCR CDR3 was subjected to a first round of RT-PCR using the HTBI primer set and the Qiagen OneStep RT-PCR kit. A second multiplex PCR round built the libraries, followed by size selection and purification. Paired-end sequencing of the libraries was performed with 100 bp reads on an Illumina HiSeq2000. Processing in the source paper ran as follows. Raw data were processed with SOAPnuke, discarding reads with adapters, uncalled bases, mean Phred below 15, or no exact constant-primer or identifier match. High-quality paired reads were merged using COPE v1.2.5, and each unique nucleotide sequence was defined as a clonotype. MiTCR v1.1 was used to align clonotypes to the IMGT TRBV, TRBD and TRBJ reference segments. The analysis was restricted to V-J combinations with a frequency above 0.0001, which together covered roughly 99% of the repertoires. The TCS score was defined as the ratio of F50 (clonal expansion) to E x V (chaos), calculated using BLOSUM62-based TCRdist between CDR3 peptides within each V-J. Welch's t-statistics and random forest reduced 500 to 550 V-J features to about 13, which were used in a naive Bayes classifier (R e1071). The raw public reads went through TCRdb reprocessing: fastp at Q25, MiXCR clone calling, in-frame beta chains kept. Rows with one shared CDR3 protein collapse into an entry with the most common genes and DNA. These V and J calls derive from TCRdb rather than the authors' analysis. The sample includes approximately 380,000 distinct CDR3 sequences, with over 12% observed a single time. Approximately 27% of the sample rests with the top ten.

What the study reported, not specific to this receptor: In validation, the model predicted progression to ophthalmopathy with just under 71% sensitivity and around 72% specificity, a median of approximately 6.5 months before onset. Ophthalmopathy was separated from stable hyperthyroidism by a 13 V-J signature model, with about 86% sensitivity and about 81% specificity obtained in cross-validation and 80%/75% obtained in testing. No statistical method was used to set the sample size in advance, and investigators knew the group allocation. Blood samples also contained most of the expanded thyroid clonotypes (frequency above 0.001), which suggests that blood repertoires may reflect thyroid immune responses.

The sequence was obtained from a man aged 45-65 years with Graves' ophthalmopathy. Input material: blood. The rearrangement joined TRBV12-5 to TRBJ1-2; D gene: possibly TRBD1, on 6 matching bases. This receptor carries the CDR3 CASGLLLNRDQGGYTF. The DNA is as follows: TGTGCTAGTGGCCTTCTCCTTAACAGGGACCAGGGGGGCTACACCTTC.